Listed here are 5 T cell receptor beta chains from one sample, sequenced in a study of vaccination and CD4 T cells after COVID-19. Their antigens remain unidentified. Sequencing of cultured CD4+ T cell DNA used the Oncomine TCR Beta short-read assay. A single record per CDR3 protein comes from TCRdb applying MiXCR to the PCR reads. This table holds some 7,600 distinct CDR3 sequences, around 42% found once. Treatment noted: roughly 10-day PBMC culture with coronavirus spike peptide pools or control peptides (ViraFEST assay). Unexposed donor CD4+ T cells predated the COVID-19 pandemic, collected 2011-2018. Source material: CD4+ T cells from blood, cultured in vitro. The receptors come from a human donor in good health.

V usage is TRBV6-2 or TRBV6-3 and J usage is TRBJ2-1, with D unresolved. The length of the CDR3 is 14 residues. The V gene's germline CDR1 is MNHEY and CDR2 SVGEGT. Trimming cost V 0 bases and J 0 bases, with 3 bases left between them. The CDR3 DNA is TGTGCCAGCAGTTACTCCAGCTCCTACAATGAGCAGTTCTTC. It codes for CASSYSSSYNEQFF.

This chain connects TRBV12-3 or TRBV12-4 to TRBJ1-2; 10 bases line up with TRBD1. Trimming took 6 bases from V and 6 from J; bases not matched to a gene: 10. This CDR3 has 15 amino acids. In DNA, the CDR3 is TGTGCCAGCAGCGAATTCCCGGGACAGGGGAATGGCTACACCTTC. The encoded protein is CASSEFPGQGNGYTF.

The rearrangement links TRBV9 to TRBJ1-2, with D possibly matching TRBD1 (5 bases). In germline, CDR1 is SGDLS, CDR2 YYNGEE. There are 14 residues in the CDR3. The ends were cut back, 3 bases at V and 4 bases at J, with 13 bases in the middle. The CDR3 DNA reads as TGTGCCAGCAGCGCTGAAGGACAATTCTATGGCTACACCTTC. This encodes CASSAEGQFYGYTF.

This clonotype was counted a few times. The V gene is TRBV20-1, the J gene TRBJ1-2; D is possibly TRBD1 (6 bases). Germline loops: CDR1 DFQATT, CDR2 SNEGSKA (reference sequence). The germline V and J ends were trimmed by 7 bases and 5 bases, with 17 bases remaining between them. There are 13 residues in the CDR3. The CDR3 DNA is TGCAGTGGGGGGCTTGAGGGAGGGTATGGCTACACCTTC. This gives the protein CSGGLEGGYGYTF.

The sample holds a few counts of this clonotype. The chain joins TRBV18 to TRBJ1-2; D unclear. This CDR3 spans 14 amino acids. Germline V CDR1 and CDR2: KGHSH, LQKENI. Between the trimmed V and J ends, which lost 5 bases and 6 bases, there was a span of 16 bases. The CDR3 region is CASSVRLSPDGYTF. The CDR3 nucleotides are TGTGCCAGCTCAGTTAGACTGAGCCCGGATGGCTACACCTTC.